The present T cell receptor beta chain was sequenced within a study of cytomegalovirus exposure and HLA in healthy donors. Study results and limitations: The authors later found HLA-associated TCR beta chains more clonally expanded than equally common others.

Vbeta (60) and Jbeta (13) primers were used in the PCR. The assay was immunoSEQ multiplex PCR, and TCRdb's table has in-frame clones only and misses some. The profile covers roughly 86,000 clones, with about three quarters appearing a single time and approximately 6.5% taken by the ten largest. About this clone itself: Its specificity is unknown.

This CDR3 region has 16 residues. With V trimmed by 2 bases and J by 2 bases, 5 bases remained unmatched. Germline CDR1 SEHNR, CDR2 FQNEAQ (reference sequence). Sequenced sample: PBMCs. The clonotype comes from a female donor in good health and CMV-seronegative. V usage is TRBV7-9 and J usage is TRBJ2-3; 9 nucleotides line up with TRBD1. CDR3 residues: CASSLRGTGLTDTQYF. As DNA, the CDR3 is TGTGCCAGCAGCTTAAGAGGGACAGGGCTCACAGATACGCAGTATTTT.